In this sample, the clone carrying this TCR beta chain turned up many times. No antigen is known for it. These data are taken from a study of blood T cells in healthy people across ages. Study-level findings and limits: Age showed a roughly linear inverse relationship with TCR beta diversity per million T cells.

The CDR3 has 13 residues. With 3 bases clipped from V and 6 bases from J, the junction kept 4 bases outside the gene matches. Germline-derived CDR1 and CDR2 are DFQATT and SNEGSKA (reference sequence). Alongside a J-beta primer mix, a sample-barcoded 5' primer served in a second PCR lasting 7 to 11 cycles. MiXCR, applied by TCRdb to the 5' RACE reads, yields one record per CDR3 protein. This sample yields some 900,000 distinct CDR3 sequences, of which more than 25% are seen a single time; roughly 17% belongs to the top ten. The receptor comes from an elderly woman in good health. The sequenced material came from blood. The chain couples TRBV20-1 to TRBJ1-4, with 7 bases that match TRBD1. CDR3 protein: CSARRGQDEKLFF. Written as DNA, the CDR3 is TGCAGTGCTAGGAGGGGGCAAGATGAAAAACTGTTTTTT.